This entry lists 15 T cell receptor beta chains sequenced from one sample in a study of blood T cell repertoires in COVID-19. TCRdb's copy holds only in-frame clones and misses some; the assay was immunoSEQ multiplex PCR. The sample has 250,000 to 350,000 clones, nearly 90% seen once. The specimen sequenced was PBMCs or T cells enriched from blood (not recorded which). The receptors were sampled from a woman younger than 30 with acute COVID-19.

Details on this clone: The sample has other DNA sequences that encode this CDR3 too. The chain combines TRBV14 with TRBJ2-1; possible D gene TRBD2, 5 bases. The CDR3 length is 16 residues. In germline, CDR1 is SGHDN, CDR2 FVKESK. V lost 0 bases and J lost 1, with 10 bases in between. Written as DNA, the CDR3 is TGTGCCAGCAGCCAAGATCCCCGGGGTTCCTACAATGAGCAGTTCTTC. As protein: CASSQDPRGSYNEQFF.

This chain uses TRBV4-1 with TRBJ2-3, with D possibly matching TRBD2 (6 bases). The CDR3 has 14 amino acids. Trimming removed 8 bases at V and 6 bases at J, with 18 bases between. The germline V gene has CDR1 MGHRA and CDR2 YSYEKL. This CDR3 reads CASRPGAGSDTQYF. DNA for the CDR3: TGCGCCAGCCGGCCCGGGGCGGGGTCCGATACGCAGTATTTT.

The rearrangement uses TRBV4-1 and TRBJ2-1; 10 bases align to TRBD2. This CDR3 is 19 amino acids long. CDR1 is MGHRA and CDR2 is YSYEKL in the germline V gene. The trim removed 1 base at V and 0 bases at J, leaving 9 bases unmatched. DNA for the CDR3: TGCGCCAGCAGCCAAGTGGGCCTAGCGGGAGTTATCTCCTACAATGAGCAGTTCTTC. Residues: CASSQVGLAGVISYNEQFF.

The chain employs TRBV15 and TRBJ2-7, with D uncertain. Germline assignment: CDR1 LNHNV and CDR2 YYDKDF (reference sequence). Trimming removed 5 bases at V and 4 bases at J, with 15 bases between. The CDR3 has 14 residues. CDR3 coding DNA: TGTGCCACCAGCGGTGGCCTGTTAAGTTACGAGCAGTACTTC. Translated, it gives CATSGGLLSYEQYF.

The rearrangement joins TRBV28 to TRBJ1-2; TRBD1 matches 9 bases. The CDR3 has 13 residues. V was pared by 4 bases and J by 5 bases, with 2 bases of the junction left unmatched. The germline V gene has CDR1 MDHEN and CDR2 SYDVKM. CDR3 protein: CASSSGQGYGYTF. For the CDR3, the DNA is TGTGCCAGCAGTTCGGGACAGGGATATGGCTACACCTTC.

This chain uses TRBV27 with TRBJ1-1; no reliable D call. The V and J ends lost 5 bases and 1 base respectively, with 14 bases between them. Germline V gene sequence: CDR1 MNHEY, CDR2 SMNVEV (reference sequence). This CDR3 has 15 amino acids. CDR3 sequence: CASSRGGVRNTEAFF. The CDR3 bases are TGTGCCAGCAGTCGGGGAGGAGTAAGGAACACTGAAGCTTTCTTT.

This chain uses TRBV18 with TRBJ2-2; D may be TRBD1 (6 bases). Germline V lookup: CDR1 KGHSH, CDR2 LQKENI. The CDR3 consists of 15 residues. V was shortened by 4 bases and J by 2 bases, with 11 bases between the two germline ends. The CDR3: CASSRDRINTGELFF. The CDR3, as DNA: TGTGCCAGCTCACGAGACAGGATAAACACCGGGGAGCTGTTTTTT.

The V call is TRBV11-2, the J call TRBJ1-4; 8 bases match TRBD1. The V gene's germline CDR1 is SGHAT and CDR2 FQNNGV. V lost 0 bases to trimming and J lost 4 bases; unmatched junction nucleotides: 7. The CDR3 spans 17 residues. This chain's CDR3 is CASSLDTGTGFNEKLFF. In DNA form, the CDR3 reads TGTGCCAGCAGCTTAGATACTGGGACAGGCTTTAATGAAAAACTGTTTTTT.

V gene TRBV4-3 combines with J gene TRBJ2-2; D is unresolved. CDR3 length: 15 amino acids. Looked up from germline, CDR1 is LGHNA and CDR2 is YSLEER. V lost 2 bases, J lost 1 base, and 8 bases lay in between. The CDR3 bases are TGCGCCAGCAGCCAAAAGAACAGGAACACCGGGGAGCTGTTTTTT. Protein sequence: CASSQKNRNTGELFF.

V gene TRBV27 combines with J gene TRBJ1-1; TRBD1 agrees at 10 bases. The CDR3 runs 17 residues. CDR1 MNHEY and CDR2 SMNVEV come from the germline V gene (reference sequence). The trim removed 7 bases at V and 5 bases at J, leaving 16 bases unmatched. The CDR3: CASTSTPGQGRRTEAFF. In DNA form, the CDR3 reads TGTGCCAGCACCTCGACACCGGGACAGGGGCGGAGGACTGAAGCTTTCTTT.

The chain uses TRBV9 and TRBJ2-1; 7 bases agree with TRBD2. The CDR3 is 15 amino acids. Trimming took 7 bases from V and 0 from J; bases not matched to a gene: 7. CDR1 and CDR2 from the germline V gene are SGDLS and YYNGEE. In DNA, the CDR3 is TGTGCCAGCTCTACGGGGGGAAGCTCCTACAATGAGCAGTTCTTC. It encodes CASSTGGSSYNEQFF.

The chain uses TRBV30 and TRBJ2-4; perhaps TRBD1 as D (6 bases). The CDR3 covers 16 residues. The V gene lost 3 bases and the J gene lost 0 bases, with 15 bases spanning the gap. CDR1 is GTSNPN, CDR2 SVGIG, per germline (reference sequence). The CDR3 reads CAWSDGTLLAKNIQYF. DNA for the CDR3: TGTGCCTGGAGCGACGGGACACTACTAGCCAAAAACATTCAGTACTTC. The entire variable domain, with the rest obtained from reference TRBV30 and TRBJ2-4, is as follows: SQTIHQWPATLVQPVGSPLSLECTVEGTSNPNLYWYRQAAGRGLQLLFYSVGIGQISSEVPQNLSASRPQDRQFILSSKKLLLSDSGFYLCAWSDGTLLAKNIQYFGAGTRLSVL.

This clone showed up just once. The CDR3 coding sequence is TGTGCCAGCTCACCCCCCCCCGGCGGAGATGAAGCTTTCTTT. Its protein product is CASSPPPGGDEAFF. The V call is TRBV18, the J call TRBJ1-1; D is undetermined. The V gene lost 3 bases and the J gene lost 7 bases, with 15 bases spanning the gap. The CDR3 covers 14 residues. Looked up from germline, CDR1 is KGHSH and CDR2 is LQKENI.

The gene calls are TRBV9 and TRBJ2-3, with TRBD2 matching over 7 bases. The CDR3 sequence is 16 residues long. The V gene's germline CDR1 is SGDLS and CDR2 YYNGEE. V dropped 2 bases and J dropped 2; count of bases not matched to a gene: 8. CDR3 protein: CASSVPREGDTDTQYF. In DNA form, the CDR3 reads TGTGCCAGCAGCGTCCCGAGGGAGGGCGACACAGATACGCAGTATTTT.

This sequence joins TRBV4-3 and TRBJ1-1, with TRBD1 matching over 7 bases. Losses at the gene ends were 4 bases for V and 1 base for J; bases not matched to a gene: 6. The CDR3 has 15 amino acids. CDR1 is LGHNA and CDR2 is YSLEER in the germline V gene. CDR3 DNA: TGCGCCAGCAGCCTTTCGGGACAGCCGAACACTGAAGCTTTCTTT. It specifies CASSLSGQPNTEAFF.